This T cell receptor (beta chain) was obtained from a study of immune evolution from preneoplasia to lung adenocarcinoma. As for the study in general: HLA loss of heterozygosity: about 7% AIS, over 12% MIA, about 30% ADC, none AAH. Study-wide points: Later-stage lesions appeared to have more T cells, more diversity, less clonality.

Method: immunoSEQ multiplex PCR; TCRdb's copy keeps in-frame clones and lacks some. The sample lists under 3,500 clones, 75% to 90% occurring once. Germline CDR1 reads LGHNA; CDR2 reads YNFKEQ. The CDR3 totals 17 residues. V lost 0 bases and J 3 bases, leaving 18 bases between the germline ends. In the case of this clone: The target antigen is unknown.

Material: FFPE invasive lung adenocarcinoma tissue. The chain combines TRBV4-2 with TRBJ2-7; possible D gene TRBD1, 6 bases. The source of this sequence is a person aged 55-79 years with invasive lung adenocarcinoma. CDR3 protein: CASSQDRPGRGFYEQYF. The DNA for the CDR3 is TGTGCCAGCAGCCAAGATCGCCCAGGAAGGGGGTTCTACGAGCAGTACTTC.